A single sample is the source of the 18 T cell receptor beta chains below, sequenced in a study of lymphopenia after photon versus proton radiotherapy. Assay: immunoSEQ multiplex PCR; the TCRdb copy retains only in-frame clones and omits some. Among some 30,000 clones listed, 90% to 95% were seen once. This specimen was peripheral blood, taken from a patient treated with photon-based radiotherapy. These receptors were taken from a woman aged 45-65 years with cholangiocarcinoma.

The CDR3 reads CASSPRRARDNEQFF. As DNA, the CDR3 is TGTGCCAGCAGCCCCCGTCGAGCGAGAGACAATGAGCAGTTCTTC. The V gene is TRBV11-2, the J gene TRBJ2-1; D gene uncertain. Germline CDR1 SGHAT, CDR2 FQNNGV. The CDR3 covers 15 residues. V was trimmed by 5 bases and J by 5 bases, leaving 16 bases between them. Full variable domain (missing parts from reference TRBV11-2 and TRBJ2-1): EAGVAQSPRYKIIEKRQSVAFWCNPISGHATLYWYQQILGQGPKLLIQFQNNGVVDDSQLPKDRFSAERLKGVDSTLKIQPAKLEDSAVYLCASSPRRARDNEQFFGPGTRLTVL.

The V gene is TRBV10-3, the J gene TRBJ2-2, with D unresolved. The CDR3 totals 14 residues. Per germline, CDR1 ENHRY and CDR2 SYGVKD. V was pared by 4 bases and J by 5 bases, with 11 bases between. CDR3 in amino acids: CAISAKQTTGELFF. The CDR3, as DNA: TGTGCCATCAGTGCGAAGCAGACTACCGGGGAGCTGTTTTTT.

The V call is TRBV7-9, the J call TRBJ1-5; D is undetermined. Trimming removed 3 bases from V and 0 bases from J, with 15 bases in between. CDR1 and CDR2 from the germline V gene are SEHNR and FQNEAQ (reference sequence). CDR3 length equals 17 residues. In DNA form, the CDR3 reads TGTGCCAGCAGCTTGGGCGGGAGTACCTATAGCAATCAGCCCCAGCATTTT. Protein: CASSLGGSTYSNQPQHF.

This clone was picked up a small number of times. The CDR3 protein is CASSRPYGNQPQHF. CDR3 DNA: TGTGCCAGTAGCCGACCGTACGGCAATCAGCCCCAGCATTTT. V is TRBV19 and J is TRBJ1-5, with D hard to call. Trimming pared 6 bases from V and 2 bases from J, leaving 11 bases between. The CDR3 extends over 14 amino acids. The V gene's germline CDR1 is LNHDA and CDR2 SQIVND (reference sequence).

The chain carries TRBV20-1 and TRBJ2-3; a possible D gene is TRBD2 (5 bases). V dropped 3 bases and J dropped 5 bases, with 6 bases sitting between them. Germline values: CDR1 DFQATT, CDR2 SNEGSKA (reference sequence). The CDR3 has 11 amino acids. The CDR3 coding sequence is TGCAGTGCTAGGAGGGAAGATACGCAGTATTTT. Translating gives CSARREDTQYF.

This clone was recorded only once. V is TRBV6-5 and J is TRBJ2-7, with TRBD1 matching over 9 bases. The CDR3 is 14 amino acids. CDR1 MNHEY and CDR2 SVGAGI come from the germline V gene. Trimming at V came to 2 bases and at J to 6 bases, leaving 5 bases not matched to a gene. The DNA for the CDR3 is TGTGCCAGCAGTTACAACCGGGACAGGGCCGAGCAGTACTTC. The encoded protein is CASSYNRDRAEQYF.

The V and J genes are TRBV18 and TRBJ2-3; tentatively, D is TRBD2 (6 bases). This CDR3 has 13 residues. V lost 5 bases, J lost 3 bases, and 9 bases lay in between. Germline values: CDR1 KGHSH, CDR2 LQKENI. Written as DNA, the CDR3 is TGTGCCAGCTCAGCCGGGGGTACAGATACGCAGTATTTT. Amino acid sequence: CASSAGGTDTQYF. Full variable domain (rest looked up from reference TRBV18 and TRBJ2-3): NAGVMQNPRHLVRRRGQEARLRCSPMKGHSHVYWYRQLPEEGLKFMVYLQKENIIDESGMPKERFSAEFPKEGPSILRIQQVVRGDSAAYFCASSAGGTDTQYFGPGTRLTVL.

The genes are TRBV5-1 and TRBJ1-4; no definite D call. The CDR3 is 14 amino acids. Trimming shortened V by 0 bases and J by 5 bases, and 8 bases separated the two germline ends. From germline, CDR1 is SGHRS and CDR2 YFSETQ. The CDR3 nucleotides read TGCGCCAGCAGCTTGGACAGTAGGAATGAAAAACTGTTTTTT. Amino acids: CASSLDSRNEKLFF.

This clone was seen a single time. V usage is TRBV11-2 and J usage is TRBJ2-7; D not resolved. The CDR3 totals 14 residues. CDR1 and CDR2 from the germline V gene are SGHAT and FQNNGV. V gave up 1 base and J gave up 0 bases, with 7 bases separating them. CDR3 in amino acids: CASSLGGGSYEQYF. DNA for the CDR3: TGTGCCAGCAGCTTAGGAGGCGGCTCCTACGAGCAGTACTTC.

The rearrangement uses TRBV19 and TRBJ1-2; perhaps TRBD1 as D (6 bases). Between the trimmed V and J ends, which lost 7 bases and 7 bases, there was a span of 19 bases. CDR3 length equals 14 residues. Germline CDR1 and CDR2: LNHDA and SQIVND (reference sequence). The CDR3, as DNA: TGTGCCAGTAACCCTCAGGGGACGGTGAGTGGCTACACCTTC. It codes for CASNPQGTVSGYTF.

The CDR3: CASRPDSGGTSGTGELFF. Here the CDR3 DNA reads TGTGCCAGCAGACCCGATAGCGGGGGGACGTCGGGCACCGGGGAGCTGTTTTTT. This sequence joins TRBV25-1 and TRBJ2-2, with 10 bases aligning to TRBD2. Germline CDR1 is MGHDK and CDR2 is SYGVNS. The V segment lost 6 bases and the J segment 4 bases; nucleotides outside the gene matches: 14. This CDR3 is built from 18 residues.

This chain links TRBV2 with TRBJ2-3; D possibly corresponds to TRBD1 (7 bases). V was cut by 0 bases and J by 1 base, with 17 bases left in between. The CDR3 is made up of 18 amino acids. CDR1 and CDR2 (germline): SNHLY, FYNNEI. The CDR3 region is CASSEALWRGRGTDTQYF. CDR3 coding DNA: TGTGCCAGCAGTGAAGCATTGTGGAGGGGGCGCGGCACAGATACGCAGTATTTT.

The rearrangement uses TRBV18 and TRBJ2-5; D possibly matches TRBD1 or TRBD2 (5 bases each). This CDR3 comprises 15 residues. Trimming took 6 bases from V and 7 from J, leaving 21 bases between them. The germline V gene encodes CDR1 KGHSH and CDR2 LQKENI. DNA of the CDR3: TGTGCCAGCTCTCCCGACAGCGCCTACCGGGGGACCCAGTACTTC. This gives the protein CASSPDSAYRGTQYF. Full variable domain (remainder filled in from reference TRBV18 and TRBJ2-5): NAGVMQNPRHLVRRRGQEARLRCSPMKGHSHVYWYRQLPEEGLKFMVYLQKENIIDESGMPKERFSAEFPKEGPSILRIQQVVRGDSAAYFCASSPDSAYRGTQYFGPGTRLLVL.

Here the CDR3 reads CASSYAGTMYEQYF. In DNA, the CDR3 is TGTGCCAGCAGCTACGCCGGGACTATGTACGAGCAGTACTTC. The rearrangement uses TRBV7-8 and TRBJ2-7; 7 nucleotides align to TRBD2. The CDR3 length is 14 residues. After removal of 4 bases from V and 4 bases from J, the junction contained 7 bases not matched to a gene. The V gene's germline CDR1 is SGHVS and CDR2 FQNEAQ.

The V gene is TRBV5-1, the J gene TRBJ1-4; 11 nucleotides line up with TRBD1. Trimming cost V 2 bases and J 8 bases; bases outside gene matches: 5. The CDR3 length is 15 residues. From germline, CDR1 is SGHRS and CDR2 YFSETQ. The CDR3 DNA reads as TGCGCCAGCAGCTTTGGACAGGGGGCAGGCGAAAAACTGTTTTTT. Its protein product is CASSFGQGAGEKLFF.

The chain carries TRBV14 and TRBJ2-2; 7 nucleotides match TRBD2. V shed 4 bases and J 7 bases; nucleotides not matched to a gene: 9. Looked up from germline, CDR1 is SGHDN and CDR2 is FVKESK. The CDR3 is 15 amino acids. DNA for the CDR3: TGTGCCAGCAGCCGCAGTGCGGGGGTTGACGGGGAGCTGTTTTTT. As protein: CASSRSAGVDGELFF.

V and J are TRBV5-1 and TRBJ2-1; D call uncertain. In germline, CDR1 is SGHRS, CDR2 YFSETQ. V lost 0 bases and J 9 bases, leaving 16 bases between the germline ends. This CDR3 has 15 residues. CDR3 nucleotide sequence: TGCGCCAGCAGCTTGGGGGCCACCTCGGGTTCTGAGCAGTTCTTC. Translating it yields CASSLGATSGSEQFF.

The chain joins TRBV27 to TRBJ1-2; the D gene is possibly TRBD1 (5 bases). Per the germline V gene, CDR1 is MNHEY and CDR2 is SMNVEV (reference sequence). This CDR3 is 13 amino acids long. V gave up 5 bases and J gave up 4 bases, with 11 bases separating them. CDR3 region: CASSAGTAYGYTF. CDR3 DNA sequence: TGTGCCAGCAGTGCCGGGACGGCCTATGGCTACACCTTC.